This TCR beta chain was sequenced for a study of blood T cell repertoires in COVID-19. Overall study: From the United States, Italy and Spain came samples of acute and convalescent COVID-19.

Assay used: immunoSEQ multiplex PCR; TCRdb lists only in-frame clones, some missing. The sample records approximately 260,000 clones, approximately 85% being singletons. V was pared by 2 bases and J by 4 bases, with 1 base of the junction left unmatched. The CDR3 length is 13 residues. Per germline, CDR1 ENHRY and CDR2 SYGVKD. The TCR was taken from a woman aged 45-59 years who had been exposed to COVID-19. What was sequenced was PBMCs or T cells enriched from blood (not recorded which). The chain has TRBV10-3 and TRBJ1-2; 7 bases align to TRBD1. The CDR3 DNA is TGTGCCATCAGTGAGGACAGGGTCTATGGCTACACCTTC. Its protein product is CAISEDRVYGYTF.